This T cell receptor (beta chain) was recorded in a study of T-cell memory formation after mild COVID-19. Overall study findings and caveats: Memory from before infection featured some responding clones, which suggests cross-reactive memory joined.

The CDR3 totals 15 residues. CDR1 is SGHAT, CDR2 FQNNGV, per germline. About this clonotype itself: The antigen remains unidentified. Compared with germline, one end of the junction differs, possibly owing to a read error.

From 5'RACE with constant-segment primers came TCR alpha and TCR beta cDNA libraries that carried sample barcodes and UMIs. Each CDR3 protein is one row after TCRdb ran MiXCR on the 5' RACE reads. The repertoire consists of over 60,000 distinct CDR3 sequences, with 16% occurring once and the leading ten covering around 29%. Sequencing was done on a sample of PBMCs or a T cell subset sorted from them (not recorded which). The gene calls are TRBV11-2 and TRBJ2-1; D possibly corresponds to TRBD2 (6 bases). The receptor comes from an adult woman who had mild COVID-19 (a few samples of this study predate the infection). Cell type and time point are not known. CDR3 DNA sequence: TGTGCCAGCAGTATGGACTATGCTTCCTACACTGAGCAGTTCTTC. Protein product: CASSMDYASYTEQFF. Complete variable domain (other parts from reference TRBV11-2 and TRBJ2-1): EAGVAQSPRYKIIEKRQSVAFWCNPISGHATLYWYQQILGQGPKLLIQFQNNGVVDDSQLPKDRFSAERLKGVDSTLKIQPAKLEDSAVYLCASSMDYASYTEQFFGPGTRLTVL.